The 11 T cell receptor beta chains below all came from one sample that was sequenced in a study of T cell changes during pregnancy in multiple sclerosis. Generated by immunoSEQ multiplex PCR, the TCRdb table keeps only in-frame clones and is missing some. There are approximately 65,000 clones in the sample; around 92% occur only once, and approximately 3% lies in the top ten. The input for sequencing was CD8+ T cells from peripheral blood mononuclear cells, taken in the third trimester of pregnancy. These receptor sequences come from a female donor in good health, enrolled as a control in a pregnancy study.

V usage is TRBV4-1 and J usage is TRBJ1-1; D perhaps matches TRBD1 (6 bases). V was shortened by 0 bases and J by 4 bases, with 15 bases between the two germline ends. The CDR3 runs to 16 residues. Germline lookup yields CDR1 MGHRA and CDR2 YSYEKL. The CDR3 DNA follows: TGCGCCAGCAGCCAAGATGGCAGGGGTCGAAGCACTGAAGCTTTCTTT. This translates into CASSQDGRGRSTEAFF.

The chain uses TRBV27 and TRBJ1-6; 9 bases agree with TRBD1. From germline, CDR1 is MNHEY and CDR2 SMNVEV (reference sequence). The length of the CDR3 is 15 residues. V trimming: 5 bases; J trimming: 7 bases; junction bases outside the gene matches: 6. This chain's CDR3 is CASSDRGLSNSPLHF. The CDR3, as DNA: TGTGCCAGCAGTGACAGGGGGTTATCAAATTCACCCCTCCACTTT.

This rearrangement joins TRBV11-2 to TRBJ2-3, with 7 bases aligning to TRBD2. There are 15 residues in the CDR3. CDR1 is SGHAT and CDR2 is FQNNGV in the germline V gene. Trimming removed 4 bases from V and 1 base from J; junction bases left unmatched: 5. The CDR3 nucleotides read TGTGCCAGCAGCTCCGGGACTATCCGCACAGATACGCAGTATTTT. This sequence encodes CASSSGTIRTDTQYF.

This clone is a singleton in its sample. The V and J genes are TRBV2 and TRBJ1-5; tentatively, D is TRBD1 (6 bases). CDR1 and CDR2 (germline): SNHLY, FYNNEI. The CDR3 has 15 residues. Trimming took 3 bases from V and 0 from J, leaving 9 bases between them. CDR3 residues: CASSETGYSNQPQHF. CDR3 nucleotides: TGTGCCAGCAGTGAGACAGGCTATAGCAATCAGCCCCAGCATTTT.

The chain carries TRBV4-1 and TRBJ2-1; D possibly corresponds to TRBD2 (5 bases). CDR1 and CDR2 (germline): MGHRA, YSYEKL. The V gene lost 4 bases and the J gene lost 7 bases, with 11 bases spanning the gap. The CDR3 is 13 amino acids. CDR3 residues: CASSPGVRNEQFF. As DNA, the CDR3 is TGCGCCAGCAGCCCCGGGGTGCGAAATGAGCAGTTCTTC.

The chain employs TRBV2 and TRBJ2-7; 8 bases line up with TRBD1. Germline loops: CDR1 SNHLY, CDR2 FYNNEI. The V and J ends lost 8 bases and 3 bases, in that order; junction bases with no gene match: 3. The CDR3 sequence is 12 residues long. CDR3 in amino acids: CASGGQGYEQYF. CDR3 bases: TGTGCCAGCGGAGGACAGGGCTACGAGCAGTACTTC. The full variable domain, in which reference TRBV2 and TRBJ2-7 provide the parts outside the CDR3, is EPEVTQTPSHQVTQMGQEVILRCVPISNHLYFYWYRQILGQKVEFLVSFYNNEISEKSEIFDDQFSVERPDGSNFTLKIRSTKLEDSAMYFCASGGQGYEQYFGPGTRLTVT.

The V call is TRBV7-2, the J call TRBJ1-1; the match to TRBD1 covers 8 bases. Germline CDR1 and CDR2: SGHTA and FQGNSA. J lost 1 base, V lost 5 bases, and 9 bases had no gene match. The CDR3 contains 16 residues. The CDR3 is CASSPTATGENTEAFF. In nucleotides, the CDR3 is TGTGCCAGCAGCCCTACGGCGACAGGGGAGAACACTGAAGCTTTCTTT.

The chain employs TRBV6-6 and TRBJ1-1, with a tentative D call TRBD1 (6 bases). The CDR3 has 13 amino acids. From germline, CDR1 is MNHNY and CDR2 SVGAGI (reference sequence). Trimming took 5 bases from V and 9 from J, leaving 16 bases between them. CDR3 region: CASSRTGSPQAFF. For the CDR3, the DNA is TGTGCCAGCAGTCGTACAGGGAGCCCGCAAGCTTTCTTT.

The rearrangement uses TRBV27 and TRBJ1-1; a weak D match, TRBD1 (6 bases). The germline V gene has CDR1 MNHEY and CDR2 SMNVEV (reference sequence). This CDR3 contains 13 residues. Trimming took 6 bases from V and 4 from J, leaving 12 bases between them. Written as DNA, the CDR3 is TGTGCCAGCAGATTACAGGGTAGCACTGAAGCTTTCTTT. Its translation is CASRLQGSTEAFF.

The chain uses TRBV11-2 and TRBJ2-7; D unresolved. The V gene lost 4 bases and the J gene lost 1 base, with 2 bases spanning the gap. In germline, CDR1 is SGHAT, CDR2 FQNNGV. CDR3 length equals 11 residues. CDR3 residues: CASSSSYEQYF. The DNA for the CDR3 is TGTGCCAGCAGCTCTTCCTACGAGCAGTACTTC. Together with reference TRBV11-2 and TRBJ2-7, the CDR3 gives the full variable domain: EAGVAQSPRYKIIEKRQSVAFWCNPISGHATLYWYQQILGQGPKLLIQFQNNGVVDDSQLPKDRFSAERLKGVDSTLKIQPAKLEDSAVYLCASSSSYEQYFGPGTRLTVT.

In nucleotides, the CDR3 is TGTGCCAGCAGCTCGGGGGACAGTACCTACGAGCAGTACTTC. This codes for CASSSGDSTYEQYF. This chain uses TRBV5-6 with TRBJ2-7; D is perhaps TRBD1 (7 bases). Trimming removed 3 bases at V and 2 bases at J, with 12 bases between. CDR1 is SGHDT, CDR2 YYEEEE, per germline. This CDR3 is built from 14 residues.